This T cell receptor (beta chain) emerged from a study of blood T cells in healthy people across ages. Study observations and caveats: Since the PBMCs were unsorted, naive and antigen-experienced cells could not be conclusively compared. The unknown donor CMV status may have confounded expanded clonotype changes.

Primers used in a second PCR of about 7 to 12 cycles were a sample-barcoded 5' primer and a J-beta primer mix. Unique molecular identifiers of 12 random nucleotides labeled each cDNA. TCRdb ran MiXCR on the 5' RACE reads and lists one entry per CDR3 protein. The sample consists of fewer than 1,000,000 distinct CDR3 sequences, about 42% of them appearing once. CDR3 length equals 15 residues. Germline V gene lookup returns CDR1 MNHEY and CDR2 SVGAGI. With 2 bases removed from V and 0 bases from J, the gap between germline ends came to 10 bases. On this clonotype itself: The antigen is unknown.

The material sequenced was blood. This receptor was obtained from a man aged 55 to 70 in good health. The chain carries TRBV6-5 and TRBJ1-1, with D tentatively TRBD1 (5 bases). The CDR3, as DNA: TGTGCCAGCAGTTACAACGGACACCTGAACACTGAAGCTTTCTTT. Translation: CASSYNGHLNTEAFF.